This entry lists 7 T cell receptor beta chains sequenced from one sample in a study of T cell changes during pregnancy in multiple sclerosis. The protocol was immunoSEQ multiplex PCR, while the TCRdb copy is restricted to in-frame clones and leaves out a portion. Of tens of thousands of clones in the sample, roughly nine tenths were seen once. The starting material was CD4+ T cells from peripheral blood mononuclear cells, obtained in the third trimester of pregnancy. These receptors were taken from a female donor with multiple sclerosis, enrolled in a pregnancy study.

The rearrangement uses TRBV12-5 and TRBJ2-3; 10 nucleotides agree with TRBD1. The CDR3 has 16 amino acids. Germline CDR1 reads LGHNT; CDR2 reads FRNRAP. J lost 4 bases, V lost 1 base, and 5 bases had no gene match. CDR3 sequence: CASGLAGTGDADTQYF. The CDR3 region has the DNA TGTGCTAGTGGTTTGGCCGGGACAGGGGACGCAGATACGCAGTATTTT.

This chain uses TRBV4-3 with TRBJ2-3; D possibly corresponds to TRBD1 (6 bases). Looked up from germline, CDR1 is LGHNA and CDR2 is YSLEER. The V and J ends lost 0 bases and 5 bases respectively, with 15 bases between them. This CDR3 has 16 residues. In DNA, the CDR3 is TGCGCCAGCAGCCAAGAAACCGCAGGGGTGAAAGATACGCAGTATTTT. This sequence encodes CASSQETAGVKDTQYF.

The CDR3 sequence is CASSFFGTGGGWATEAFF. The CDR3 DNA reads TGTGCCAGCAGCTTTTTTGGGACAGGGGGCGGTTGGGCCACTGAAGCTTTCTTT. The chain uses TRBV11-1 and TRBJ1-1, with 12 bases matching TRBD1. This CDR3 has 18 residues. Trimming took 3 bases from V and 4 from J; bases not matched to a gene: 12. The germline gives CDR1 SGHAT, CDR2 FQDESV (reference sequence).

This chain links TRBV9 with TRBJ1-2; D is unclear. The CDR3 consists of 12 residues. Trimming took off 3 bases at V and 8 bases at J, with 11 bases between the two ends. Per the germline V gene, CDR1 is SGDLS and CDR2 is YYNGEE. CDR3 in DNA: TGTGCCAGCAGCGGCGTTCGAGGCGGCTACACCTTC. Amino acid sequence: CASSGVRGGYTF. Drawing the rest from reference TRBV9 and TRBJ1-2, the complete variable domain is DSGVTQTPKHLITATGQRVTLRCSPRSGDLSVYWYQQSLDQGLQFLIQYYNGEERAKGNILERFSAQQFPDLHSELNLSSLELGDSALYFCASSGVRGGYTFGSGTRLTVV.

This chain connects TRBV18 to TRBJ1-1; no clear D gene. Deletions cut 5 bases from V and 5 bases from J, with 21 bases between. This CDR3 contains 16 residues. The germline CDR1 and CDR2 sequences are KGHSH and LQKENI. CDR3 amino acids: CASSFFNGGRRTEAFF. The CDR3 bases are TGTGCCAGCTCATTCTTCAACGGAGGGCGGAGAACTGAAGCTTTCTTT.

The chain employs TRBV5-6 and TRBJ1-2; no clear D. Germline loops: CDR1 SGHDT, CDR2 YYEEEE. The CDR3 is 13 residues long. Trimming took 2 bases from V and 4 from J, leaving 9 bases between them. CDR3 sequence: CASSLMELYGYTF. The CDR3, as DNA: TGTGCCAGCAGCTTAATGGAGCTCTATGGCTACACCTTC.

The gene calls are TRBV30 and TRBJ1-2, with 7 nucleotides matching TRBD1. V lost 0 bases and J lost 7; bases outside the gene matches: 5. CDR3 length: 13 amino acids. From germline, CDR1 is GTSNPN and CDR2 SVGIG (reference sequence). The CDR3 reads CAWSVVGGAGYTF. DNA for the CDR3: TGTGCCTGGAGTGTGGTAGGGGGCGCTGGCTACACCTTC.